One sample yielded the 21 T cell receptor beta chains listed below, sequenced in a study of T-cell memory formation after mild COVID-19 (dated by TCRdb to about 2021). Library preparation employed 5' RACE. For sequencing, an Illumina NovaSeq 6000 was employed. The public reads were reanalyzed by TCRdb: fastp trimming at Q25, MiXCR alignment, in-frame beta chains only. Merged by CDR3 protein, the rows form single entries marked with the most common genes and DNA. The sample table contains about 270,000 distinct CDR3 sequences; only one count was recorded for about 17% of them. Clones ranked in the top ten supply about 23% of the sample. The sequenced material came from PBMCs or a T cell subset sorted from them (not recorded which). These receptors were obtained from a man between 18 and 29 years old who had mild COVID-19 (a few samples of this study predate the infection). The sample titles of this study are shuffled in the database, so cell type and time point are left out; the donor was told from shared clones.

This clonotype came up a few times. V usage is TRBV7-9 and J usage is TRBJ1-5; 7 bases map to TRBD1. In germline, CDR1 is SEHNR, CDR2 FQNEAQ (reference sequence). The V segment lost 5 bases and the J segment 6 bases; nucleotides outside the gene matches: 10. The CDR3 has 15 amino acids. CDR3 in DNA: TGTGCCAGCAGCGAGACAGGGATTGTAGGTCAGCCCCAGCATTTT. It yields the protein CASSETGIVGQPQHF.

This clonotype was counted a few times. The chain links TRBV2 to TRBJ2-7; D is undetermined. The V gene's germline CDR1 is SNHLY and CDR2 FYNNEI. The CDR3 extends over 11 amino acids. The germline V and J ends were trimmed by 3 bases and 6 bases, with 6 bases remaining between them. CDR3 nucleotide sequence: TGTGCCAGCAGTGACAGTAGCGAGCAGTACTTC. It yields the protein CASSDSSEQYF.

This clonotype turned up a few times. The chain couples TRBV5-1 to TRBJ2-3; TRBD2 is a possible D gene (6 bases). This CDR3 region has 14 residues. Trimming took off 3 bases at V and 5 bases at J, with 13 bases between the two ends. In germline, CDR1 is SGHRS, CDR2 YFSETQ. CDR3 amino acids: CASSWGVRKDTQYF. For the CDR3, the DNA is TGCGCCAGCAGCTGGGGGGTTAGGAAAGATACGCAGTATTTT.

The rearrangement uses TRBV7-3 and TRBJ2-1; 10 bases line up with TRBD1. V was pared by 5 bases and J by 3 bases, with 4 bases of the junction left unmatched. CDR3 length: 15 amino acids. The germline gives CDR1 SGHTA, CDR2 FQGTGA. The CDR3 reads CASSPGQGIYNEQFF. The CDR3 DNA is TGTGCCAGCAGCCCGGGACAGGGGATCTACAATGAGCAGTTCTTC.

V is TRBV11-3 and J is TRBJ2-1, with a possible D match to TRBD2 (5 bases). The CDR3 has 15 residues. Trimming removed 1 base at V and 6 bases at J, with 13 bases between. Germline V lookup: CDR1 SGHNT, CDR2 YENEEA. CDR3 sequence reads: CASSLGGLAVNEQFF. As DNA, the CDR3 is TGTGCCAGCAGCTTAGGAGGTCTAGCAGTCAATGAGCAGTTCTTC. The entire variable domain, with the rest obtained from reference TRBV11-3 and TRBJ2-1, is as follows: EAGVVQSPRYKIIEKKQPVAFWCNPISGHNTLYWYLQNLGQGPELLIRYENEEAVDDSQLPKDRFSAERLKGVDSTLKIQPAELGDSAVYLCASSLGGLAVNEQFFGPGTRLTVL.

This clonotype was seen many times. The chain uses TRBV9 and TRBJ1-2; unclear D gene. The germline V gene encodes CDR1 SGDLS and CDR2 YYNGEE. Trimming took off 0 bases at V and 7 bases at J, with 16 bases between the two ends. There are 15 residues in the CDR3. CDR3 sequence: CASSVGGPIEGGYTF. As DNA, the CDR3 is TGTGCCAGCAGCGTAGGGGGTCCGATCGAGGGTGGCTACACCTTC. Looking up the rest from reference TRBV9 and TRBJ1-2 gives the full variable domain: DSGVTQTPKHLITATGQRVTLRCSPRSGDLSVYWYQQSLDQGLQFLIQYYNGEERAKGNILERFSAQQFPDLHSELNLSSLELGDSALYFCASSVGGPIEGGYTFGSGTRLTVV.

The gene calls are TRBV5-6 and TRBJ1-3, with a weak D call TRBD1 (5 bases). The V gene lost 0 bases and the J gene lost 4 bases, with 5 bases spanning the gap. Germline CDR1 reads SGHDT; CDR2 reads YYEEEE. This CDR3 has 13 residues. CDR3 amino acids: CASSLDRGNTIYF. CDR3 coding DNA: TGTGCCAGCAGCTTGGACAGGGGAAACACCATATATTTT.

J is TRBJ2-3 and V is TRBV7-6, with D possibly being TRBD2 (6 bases). The ends were cut back, 5 bases at V and 2 bases at J, with 14 bases in the middle. Germline CDR1 reads SGHVS; CDR2 reads FNYEAQ. The CDR3 is 15 residues long. The CDR3 DNA reads as TGTGCCAGCAGCACCTGGCGGGGAGTCACAGATACGCAGTATTTT. Its protein product is CASSTWRGVTDTQYF.

Only a few counts were recorded for this clonotype. V usage is TRBV6-6 and J usage is TRBJ1-4; D is possibly TRBD1 (5 bases). Trimming stripped 7 bases from V and 7 bases from J, with 10 bases between. This CDR3 has 12 amino acids. Looked up from germline, CDR1 is MNHNY and CDR2 is SVGAGI (reference sequence). CDR3 in amino acids: CASKGAGEKLFF. Here the CDR3 DNA reads TGTGCCAGCAAAGGGGCCGGTGAAAAACTGTTTTTT.

V gene TRBV5-5 combines with J gene TRBJ1-5, with D possibly matching TRBD1 (6 bases). Germline CDR1 SGHKS, CDR2 YYEKEE (reference sequence). The CDR3 is made up of 14 amino acids. Trimming shortened V by 3 bases and J by 8 bases, and 15 bases separated the two germline ends. CDR3 in DNA: TGTGCCAGCAGCTCGACAGGCCTTTCAGAGCCCCAGCATTTT. This translates into CASSSTGLSEPQHF. The whole variable domain, remainder taken from reference TRBV5-5 and TRBJ1-5, is DAGVTQSPTHLIKTRGQQVTLRCSPISGHKSVSWYQQVLGQGPQFIFQYYEKEERGRGNFPDRFSARQFPNYSSELNVNALLLGDSALYLCASSSTGLSEPQHFGDGTRLSIL.

This clonotype was seen only a few times. The chain uses TRBV27 and TRBJ2-7; unclear D gene. Germline V lookup: CDR1 MNHEY, CDR2 SMNVEV (reference sequence). The CDR3 is made up of 13 amino acids. V was cut by 3 bases and J by 3 bases, with 9 bases left in between. The CDR3: CASSFDRYYEQYF. The DNA of the CDR3 is TGTGCCAGCAGTTTTGACCGATACTACGAGCAGTACTTC.

This clonotype was seen only once. The chain joins TRBV4-2 to TRBJ1-4; TRBD1 matches at 7 bases. V dropped 0 bases and J dropped 7; count of bases not matched to a gene: 5. There are 15 residues in the CDR3. Germline-derived CDR1 and CDR2 are LGHNA and YNFKEQ. Here the CDR3 reads CASSQDKRGPEKLFF. The CDR3 nucleotides read TGTGCCAGCAGCCAAGATAAAAGGGGGCCTGAAAAACTGTTTTTT.

This clonotype was recorded a few times. The rearrangement links TRBV29-1 to TRBJ1-2; perhaps TRBD1 as D (5 bases). Germline V gene sequence: CDR1 SQVTM, CDR2 ANQGSEA. There are 15 residues in the CDR3. Trimming stripped 5 bases from V and 5 bases from J, with 21 bases between. The CDR3 is CSVYPTSGTFYGYTF. In nucleotides, the CDR3 is TGCAGCGTTTACCCTACCTCAGGGACCTTTTATGGCTACACCTTC.

This clonotype was detected a few times. This chain uses TRBV7-6 with TRBJ2-7; 11 nucleotides agree with TRBD2. With V trimmed by 5 bases and J by 7 bases, 10 bases remained unmatched. Germline CDR1 and CDR2: SGHVS and FNYEAQ. The CDR3 is 15 amino acids. CDR3 coding DNA: TGTGCCAGCAGCCCCCGACTAGCGGGGTTGAGGGAGCAGTACTTC. It specifies CASSPRLAGLREQYF.

This chain links TRBV25-1 with TRBJ1-5; 9 nucleotides line up with TRBD1. In germline, CDR1 is MGHDK, CDR2 SYGVNS. V shed 4 bases, J shed 7 bases, and the junction held 8 bases outside the gene matches. CDR3 length equals 15 residues. CDR3 sequence (DNA): TGTGCCAGCAGTGGGGGACAGGGAGGGGGGCAGCCCCAGCATTTT. Translated, it gives CASSGGQGGGQPQHF.

The chain carries TRBV5-1 and TRBJ2-2; 8 bases are shared with TRBD1. This CDR3 contains 16 residues. Germline V CDR1 and CDR2: SGHRS, YFSETQ. J was trimmed by 1 base and V by 3 bases; bases with no gene match: 5. The CDR3 bases are TGCGCCAGCAGCTCAGACAGGGGATTGAACACCGGGGAGCTGTTTTTT. Protein product: CASSSDRGLNTGELFF.

In this sample, this clonotype turned up many times. J is TRBJ2-5 and V is TRBV12-3 or TRBV12-4, with D maybe TRBD1 (5 bases). The CDR3 is made up of 14 amino acids. V was pared by 7 bases and J by 2 bases, with 14 bases between. The CDR3 loop reads CASKPGWTQETQYF. CDR3 nucleotides: TGTGCCAGCAAACCTGGGTGGACACAAGAGACCCAGTACTTC.

This clonotype was seen many times. The chain recombines TRBV11-1 with TRBJ2-7, with 8 bases identical to TRBD1. CDR1 SGHAT and CDR2 FQDESV come from the germline V gene (reference sequence). J gave up 1 base and V 5 bases, and 4 bases lay outside the gene matches. This CDR3 spans 14 amino acids. The CDR3 DNA is TGTGCCAGCAGCCCGCGGGACAGGTCCTACGAGCAGTACGTC. Its protein is CASSPRDRSYEQYV.

V and J are TRBV6-5 and TRBJ2-3; possibly TRBD1 for D (5 bases). CDR1 MNHEY and CDR2 SVGAGI come from the germline V gene. The germline V and J ends were trimmed by 6 bases and 8 bases, with 9 bases remaining between them. The CDR3 extends over 11 amino acids. As DNA, the CDR3 is TGTGCCAGCAGAGGGGCCACTACGCAGTATTTT. It codes for CASRGATTQYF.

V usage is TRBV24-1 and J usage is TRBJ2-3; no reliable D call. Between the trimmed V and J ends, which lost 5 bases and 6 bases, there was a span of 11 bases. Germline values: CDR1 KGHDR, CDR2 SFDVKD. The CDR3 length is 13 residues. DNA for the CDR3: TGTGCCACCAGTGCCCCCCGGCGGGATACGCAGTATTTT. It yields the protein CATSAPRRDTQYF.

In this sample, this clonotype turned up a few times. The DNA of the CDR3 is TGTGCCAGCAGCGTGGATAGCTCCTACGAGCAGTACTTC. Its translation is CASSVDSSYEQYF. The V and J genes are TRBV9 and TRBJ2-7; no clear D gene. The germline V gene encodes CDR1 SGDLS and CDR2 YYNGEE. CDR3 length: 13 amino acids. Trimming shortened V by 2 bases and J by 0 bases, and 6 bases separated the two germline ends.